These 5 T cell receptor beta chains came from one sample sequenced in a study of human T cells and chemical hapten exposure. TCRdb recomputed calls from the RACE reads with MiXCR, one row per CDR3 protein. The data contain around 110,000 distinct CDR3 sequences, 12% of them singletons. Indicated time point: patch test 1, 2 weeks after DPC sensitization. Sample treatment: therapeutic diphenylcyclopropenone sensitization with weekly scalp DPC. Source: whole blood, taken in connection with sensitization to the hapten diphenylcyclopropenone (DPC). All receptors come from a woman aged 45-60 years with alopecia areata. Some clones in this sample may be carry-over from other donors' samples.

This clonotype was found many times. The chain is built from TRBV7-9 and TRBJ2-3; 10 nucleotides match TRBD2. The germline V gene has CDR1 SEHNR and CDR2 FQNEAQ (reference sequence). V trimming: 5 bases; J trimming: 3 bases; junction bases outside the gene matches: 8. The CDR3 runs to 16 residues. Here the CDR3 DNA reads TGTGCCAGCAGCATGTCTAGCGGGGGCTCTACAGATACGCAGTATTTT. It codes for CASSMSSGGSTDTQYF.

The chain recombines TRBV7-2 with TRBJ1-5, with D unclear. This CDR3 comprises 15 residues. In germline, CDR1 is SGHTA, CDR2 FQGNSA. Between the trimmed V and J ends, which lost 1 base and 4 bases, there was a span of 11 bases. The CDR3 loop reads CASSLVIGGNQPQHF. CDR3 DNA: TGTGCCAGCAGCTTAGTCATTGGTGGAAATCAGCCCCAGCATTTT.

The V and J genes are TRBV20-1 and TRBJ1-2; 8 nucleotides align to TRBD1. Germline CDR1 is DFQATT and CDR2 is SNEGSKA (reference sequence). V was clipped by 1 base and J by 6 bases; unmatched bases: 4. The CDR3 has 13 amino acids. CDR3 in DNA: TGCAGTGCTAGAGTTCAGGGGGCGAATGGCTACACCTTC. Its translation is CSARVQGANGYTF.

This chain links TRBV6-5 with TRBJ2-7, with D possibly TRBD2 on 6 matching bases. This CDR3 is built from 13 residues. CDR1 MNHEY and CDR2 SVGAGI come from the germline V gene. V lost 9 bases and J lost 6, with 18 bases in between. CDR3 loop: CASSGGETSEQYF. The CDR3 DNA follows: TGTGCCAGTTCCGGGGGAGAAACGTCCGAGCAGTACTTC.

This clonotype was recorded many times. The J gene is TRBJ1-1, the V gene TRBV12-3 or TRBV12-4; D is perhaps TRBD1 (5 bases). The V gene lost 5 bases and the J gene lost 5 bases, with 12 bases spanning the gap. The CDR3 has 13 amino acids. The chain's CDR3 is CASSNMRQTEAFF. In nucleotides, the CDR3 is TGTGCCAGCAGTAACATGAGACAGACTGAAGCTTTCTTT.